Following are 21 T cell receptor beta chains from one sample sequenced in a study of blood T cell repertoires in COVID-19 (dated by TCRdb to the early 2020s). Libraries were constructed by the immunoSEQ multiplex PCR assay. TCRdb limited this immuneACCESS table to in-frame rearrangements with V and J called. A share of clones is missing; checked studies link under half to unresolved V genes, and the rest is unexplained. The sample includes some 80,000 clones, with 75% to 85% observed a single time. The ten largest clones add up to around 33% of the sample. Sequenced: peripheral blood. The receptors here all came from a man in his sixties with COVID-19, enrolled during active disease.

This chain connects TRBV6-5 to TRBJ1-2, with a weak D call TRBD1 (6 bases). Per the germline V gene, CDR1 is MNHEY and CDR2 is SVGAGI. This CDR3 region has 13 residues. Trimming cost V 6 bases and J 4 bases, with 12 bases left between them. Here the CDR3 DNA reads TGTGCCAGCAGCGCTGACAGGTCCTATGGCTACACCTTC. As protein: CASSADRSYGYTF.

The V and J genes are TRBV6-5 and TRBJ1-1, with D maybe TRBD1 (6 bases). The CDR3 is 14 residues long. Trimming stripped 4 bases from V and 1 base from J, with 10 bases between. The germline V gene encodes CDR1 MNHEY and CDR2 SVGAGI. The CDR3 bases are TGTGCCAGCAGTTCCGCGACAGGGAACACTGAAGCTTTCTTT. Its translation: CASSSATGNTEAFF.

This sequence joins TRBV5-1 and TRBJ2-7; 7 nucleotides agree with TRBD1. CDR3 length equals 13 residues. Unmatched junction bases numbered 1, after V lost 2 bases and J lost 2 bases. Germline values: CDR1 SGHRS, CDR2 YFSETQ. The CDR3 here is CASSFDRAYEQYF. For the CDR3, the DNA is TGCGCCAGCAGCTTTGACAGGGCCTACGAGCAGTACTTC.

The genes are TRBV4-3 and TRBJ2-2; 10 bases agree with TRBD1. Losses at the gene ends were 2 bases for V and 7 bases for J; bases not matched to a gene: 7. Germline values: CDR1 LGHNA, CDR2 YSLEER. The length of the CDR3 is 16 residues. The chain's CDR3 is CASSQTDRGRDGELFF. Here the CDR3 DNA reads TGCGCCAGCAGCCAAACTGACAGGGGGCGCGACGGGGAGCTGTTTTTT.

In its sample, this clone was seen a few times. The rearrangement joins TRBV6-1 to TRBJ1-5; 7 bases agree with TRBD1. Germline trimming cut 0 bases from V and 10 bases from J; bases unmatched to any gene: 12. This CDR3 has 16 amino acids. The germline V gene encodes CDR1 MNHNS and CDR2 SASEGT. The CDR3 DNA is TGTGCCAGCAGTGAAGCTCCCGACAGGGCAATTTATCCCCAGCATTTT. This codes for CASSEAPDRAIYPQHF.

The V and J genes are TRBV29-1 and TRBJ1-3; D gene unclear. V was cut by 7 bases and J by 1 base, with 5 bases left in between. The CDR3 totals 11 residues. Per germline, CDR1 SQVTM and CDR2 ANQGSEA. DNA of the CDR3: TGCAGCGCTACTTCTGGAAACACCATATATTTT. Protein sequence: CSATSGNTIYF.

The chain uses TRBV6-5 and TRBJ2-1; D call uncertain. This CDR3 region has 14 residues. The germline V gene has CDR1 MNHEY and CDR2 SVGAGI. V was trimmed by 6 bases and J by 8 bases, leaving 17 bases between them. The CDR3 DNA is TGTGCCAGCAGACTCGCGGCAGCGCGCGATGAGCAGTTCTTC. Translating it yields CASRLAAARDEQFF.

The CDR3 DNA reads TGTGCCAGCAGCCCGATGACAGGGGATTACAATGAGCAGTTCTTC. The encoded protein is CASSPMTGDYNEQFF. This chain links TRBV7-6 with TRBJ2-1, with TRBD1 matching over 8 bases. V was pared by 5 bases and J by 4 bases, with 7 bases of the junction left unmatched. The CDR3 is made up of 15 amino acids. Germline values: CDR1 SGHVS, CDR2 FNYEAQ.

The J gene is TRBJ2-5, the V gene TRBV11-1; 11 bases are a match to TRBD2. The V and J ends lost 5 bases and 3 bases, in that order; junction bases with no gene match: 5. CDR3 length: 15 amino acids. From germline, CDR1 is SGHAT and CDR2 FQDESV (reference sequence). CDR3 in amino acids: CASSVRLAGKETQYF. CDR3 in DNA: TGTGCCAGCAGCGTCCGACTAGCGGGGAAAGAGACCCAGTACTTC.

Only one count was recorded for this clone. The chain joins TRBV12-5 to TRBJ2-2; 9 nucleotides align to TRBD2. The CDR3 runs to 15 residues. CDR1 is LGHNT, CDR2 FRNRAP, per germline. V lost 7 bases to trimming and J lost 5 bases; unmatched junction nucleotides: 8. The CDR3 DNA reads TGTGCTAGTGAAGAGGCGGGAGGGTGGACCGGGGAGCTGTTTTTT. It codes for CASEEAGGWTGELFF.

The chain uses TRBV27 and TRBJ2-3; TRBD2 aligns across 11 bases. J was trimmed by 1 base and V by 5 bases; bases with no gene match: 5. This CDR3 is built from 16 residues. Germline assignment: CDR1 MNHEY and CDR2 SMNVEV (reference sequence). CDR3 residues: CASSPTLAGGTDTQYF. CDR3 in DNA: TGTGCCAGCAGTCCCACACTAGCGGGGGGCACAGATACGCAGTATTTT.

The chain is built from TRBV2 and TRBJ2-3; 9 bases line up with TRBD2. V lost 7 bases to trimming and J lost 1 base; unmatched junction nucleotides: 3. CDR3 length: 14 residues. CDR1 is SNHLY, CDR2 FYNNEI, per germline. The CDR3 reads CASKERGGTDTQYF. CDR3 nucleotides: TGTGCCAGCAAAGAGCGGGGGGGCACAGATACGCAGTATTTT.

The chain links TRBV18 to TRBJ2-7; 9 bases align to TRBD2. The CDR3 runs to 13 residues. Germline CDR1 and CDR2: KGHSH and LQKENI. V was pared by 0 bases and J by 7 bases, with 1 base of the junction left unmatched. The chain's CDR3 is CASSPPRGGEQYF. As DNA, the CDR3 is TGTGCCAGCTCACCACCGCGGGGGGGGGAGCAGTACTTC.

The CDR3 nucleotides are TGTGCCAGCAGTCCCCCTCGGAGGCCTTACGAGCAGTACTTC. It yields the protein CASSPPRRPYEQYF. The chain joins TRBV6-6 to TRBJ2-7, with a possible D match to TRBD2 (5 bases). The CDR3 totals 14 residues. V was clipped by 5 bases and J by 4 bases, with 15 bases between them. Germline CDR1 and CDR2: MNHNY and SVGAGI (reference sequence).

The chain has TRBV18 and TRBJ2-1; TRBD2 agrees at 9 bases. CDR3 length: 16 amino acids. From germline, CDR1 is KGHSH and CDR2 LQKENI. The junction had 10 bases not matched to a gene; V was cut back by 3 bases and J by 7 bases. The CDR3 is CASSPFGGGAGNEQFF. The CDR3 bases are TGTGCCAGCTCACCGTTTGGCGGGGGGGCCGGGAATGAGCAGTTCTTC.

The V call is TRBV3-1 (or the pseudogene TRBV3-2), the J call TRBJ2-7; D not certain. Germline lookup yields CDR1 LGHDT and CDR2 YNNKEL (reference sequence). Trimming pared 3 bases from V and 2 bases from J, leaving 5 bases between. The CDR3 has 12 residues. The CDR3 reads CASSQSAYEQYF. CDR3 in DNA: TGTGCCAGCAGCCAGAGTGCCTACGAGCAGTACTTC.

This sequence joins TRBV7-3 and TRBJ2-1; 8 nucleotides align to TRBD2. V was pared by 3 bases and J by 3 bases, with 7 bases of the junction left unmatched. CDR1 SGHTA and CDR2 FQGTGA come from the germline V gene. The CDR3 is 16 residues long. CDR3 in amino acids: CASSFMAGGFYNEQFF. CDR3 coding DNA: TGTGCCAGCAGCTTTATGGCGGGAGGCTTCTACAATGAGCAGTTCTTC.

This clone showed up just once. The rearrangement links TRBV12-3 or TRBV12-4 to TRBJ1-2, with D possibly being TRBD1 (6 bases). The CDR3 length is 13 residues. Trimming removed 6 bases at V and 4 bases at J, with 12 bases between. The CDR3 sequence is CASRSQGAYGYTF. In nucleotides, the CDR3 is TGTGCCAGCAGATCACAGGGAGCCTATGGCTACACCTTC.

The rearrangement uses TRBV30 and TRBJ1-3, with D possibly TRBD1 on 6 matching bases. Germline V gene sequence: CDR1 GTSNPN, CDR2 SVGIG (reference sequence). The V gene lost 0 bases and the J gene lost 4 bases, with 13 bases spanning the gap. This CDR3 has 15 amino acids. CDR3 DNA sequence: TGTGCCTGGAGTGTAGCGTCCAGGGGAGGAAACACCATATATTTT. Translating gives CAWSVASRGGNTIYF.

This chain links TRBV12-3 or TRBV12-4 with TRBJ2-3; TRBD1 aligns across 7 bases. The junction had 1 base not matched to a gene; V was cut back by 5 bases and J by 5 bases. The CDR3 spans 12 residues. CDR3 bases: TGTGCCAGCAGTCAGGGGGAAGATACGCAGTATTTT. It yields the protein CASSQGEDTQYF.

J is TRBJ2-7 and V is TRBV5-6, with 10 bases aligning to TRBD1. Germline CDR1 reads SGHDT; CDR2 reads YYEEEE. The CDR3 spans 15 residues. V trimming: 4 bases; J trimming: 0 bases; junction bases outside the gene matches: 4. CDR3 residues: CASSETGGASYEQYF. The CDR3 bases are TGTGCCAGCAGCGAGACAGGGGGCGCCTCCTACGAGCAGTACTTC.